This T cell receptor beta chain was sequenced in a study of blood T cells in healthy people across ages. Alongside a J-beta primer mix, a sample-barcoded 5' primer served in a second PCR lasting about 7 to 12 cycles. Through a template-switch adaptor with 12 random nucleotides, each cDNA molecule received a tag. TCRdb itself ran the 5' RACE reads through MiXCR, one entry per CDR3 protein. Of over a million distinct CDR3 sequences in the sample, 59% were seen once. The CDR3 runs 14 residues. V lost 1 base to trimming and J lost 1 base, with 7 bases between them. Germline lookup yields CDR1 LGHNA and CDR2 YNFKEQ.

The clonotype comes from a man aged 18 to 30 in good health. The chain carries TRBV4-2 and TRBJ2-5; D not certain. Material for sequencing was blood. The CDR3 spells CASSQVASQETQYF. CDR3 coding DNA: TGTGCCAGCAGCCAAGTGGCCAGCCAAGAGACCCAGTACTTC.